The clone carrying this T cell receptor beta chain has only a few counts. Its antigen is undetermined. Germline CDR1 SGHAT, CDR2 FQNNGV. CDR3 length: 16 residues. The ends were cut back, 1 base at V and 0 bases at J, with 12 bases in the middle. This record comes from a study of T-cell memory formation after mild COVID-19. Study context: Clustering of TCRs was largely donor specific.

Employing constant-segment primers, 5'RACE generated TCR alpha and TCR beta cDNA libraries bearing sample barcodes and UMIs. TCRdb reprocessed the 5' RACE reads via MiXCR and lists one record per CDR3 protein. The sample lists about 560,000 distinct CDR3 sequences, 15% to 20% occurring once. The study's findings and limits: Clones shrinking between day 15 and 85 showed a balanced CD4/CD8 split, and those that grew later tilted toward CD4+. The pre-infection memory compartment contained some responding clones, suggesting cross-reactive memory joined.

What was sequenced was PBMCs or a T cell subset sorted from them (not recorded which). The chain links TRBV11-2 to TRBJ1-1; D unresolved. This TCR was recovered from an adult woman who had mild COVID-19 (a few samples of this study predate the infection). Cell type and time point are not known. The CDR3 region is CASSLGFGSLNTEAFF. The CDR3 coding sequence is TGTGCCAGCAGCTTAGGCTTTGGCTCTCTGAACACTGAAGCTTTCTTT.